The 5 T cell receptor beta chains reported below all come from one sample, sequenced in a study of cytomegalovirus exposure and HLA in healthy donors. Vbeta (60) and Jbeta (13) primers were used in the PCR. Measured with immunoSEQ multiplex PCR; TCRdb has only the in-frame clones, and not every one. The table shows around 150,000 clones, with roughly 85% occurring only once. Sample: PBMCs. All receptors come from a woman in her 30s in good health and CMV-seronegative.

The chain has TRBV11-1 and TRBJ2-1; D possibly corresponds to TRBD1 (6 bases). CDR3 size: 16 residues. CDR1 and CDR2 from the germline V gene are SGHAT and FQDESV (reference sequence). V was cut by 1 base and J by 3 bases, with 13 bases left in between. The CDR3 protein is CASSLVGRGFYNEQFF. The CDR3 region has the DNA TGTGCCAGCAGCTTAGTTGGCAGGGGATTCTACAATGAGCAGTTCTTC.

V usage is TRBV5-1 and J usage is TRBJ1-2; D gene uncertain. The CDR3 covers 15 residues. Germline V gene lookup returns CDR1 SGHRS and CDR2 YFSETQ. Trimming took off 0 bases at V and 3 bases at J, with 12 bases between the two ends. The CDR3 DNA sequence: TGCGCCAGCAGCTTGGGGCAGTCGGCGGACTATGGCTACACCTTC. Protein: CASSLGQSADYGYTF.

V and J are TRBV5-1 and TRBJ1-6; perhaps TRBD1 as D (6 bases). Per germline, CDR1 SGHRS and CDR2 YFSETQ. V lost 1 base and J lost 7, with 9 bases in between. The CDR3 runs to 14 residues. CDR3 in amino acids: CASSLTGINSPLHF. For the CDR3, the DNA is TGCGCCAGCAGCTTGACAGGGATAAATTCACCCCTCCACTTT. Together with reference TRBV5-1 and TRBJ1-6, the CDR3 gives the full variable domain: KAGVTQTPRYLIKTRGQQVTLSCSPISGHRSVSWYQQTPGQGLQFLFEYFSETQRNKGNFPGRFSGRQFSNSRSEMNVSTLELGDSALYLCASSLTGINSPLHFGNGTRLTVT.

This clone has just a few counts. The chain carries TRBV5-5 and TRBJ1-1, with D unresolved. Germline-derived CDR1 and CDR2 are SGHKS and YYEKEE (reference sequence). V was pared by 2 bases and J by 3 bases, with 8 bases between. There are 13 residues in the CDR3. CDR3 protein: CASSFNVDTEAFF. In DNA, the CDR3 is TGTGCCAGCAGCTTCAATGTAGACACTGAAGCTTTCTTT.

This clone has only one observation. The chain has TRBV14 and TRBJ1-4; D is possibly TRBD1 (6 bases). The CDR3 sequence is 15 residues long. Germline V gene lookup returns CDR1 SGHDN and CDR2 FVKESK. Deletions cut 1 base from V and 8 bases from J, with 14 bases between. As DNA, the CDR3 is TGTGCCAGCAGCCAAGGAATAACAGGGAACGAAAAACTGTTTTTT. It codes for CASSQGITGNEKLFF.